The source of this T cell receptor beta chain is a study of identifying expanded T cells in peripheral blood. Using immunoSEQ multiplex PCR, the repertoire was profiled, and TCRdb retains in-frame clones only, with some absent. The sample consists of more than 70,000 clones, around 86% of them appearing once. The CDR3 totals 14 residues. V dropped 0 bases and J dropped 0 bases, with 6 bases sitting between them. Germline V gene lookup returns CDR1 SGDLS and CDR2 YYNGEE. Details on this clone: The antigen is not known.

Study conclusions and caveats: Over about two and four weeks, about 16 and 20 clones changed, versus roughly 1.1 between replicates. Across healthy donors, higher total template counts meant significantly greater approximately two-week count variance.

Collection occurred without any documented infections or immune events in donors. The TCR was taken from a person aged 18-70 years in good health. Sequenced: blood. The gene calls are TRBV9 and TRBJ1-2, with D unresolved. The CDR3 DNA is TGTGCCAGCAGCGTAGCGTCAACTAACTATGGCTACACCTTC. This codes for CASSVASTNYGYTF.